This TCR beta chain stems from a study of CD8 T cells in ankylosing spondylitis. TCRdb re-derived calls from the 5' RACE reads in MiXCR, one entry per CDR3 protein. The sample lists some 840,000 distinct CDR3 sequences; over 9.5% were seen once. The table lists this clonotype with a few counts. Its specificity is unknown. V dropped 0 bases and J dropped 5 bases, with 13 bases sitting between them. The CDR3 length is 15 residues. Germline V gene sequence: CDR1 LGHDT, CDR2 YNNKEL (reference sequence). Study-level results: About 8 highly homologous variants made up a TCR beta motif, and this motif appeared characteristic of ankylosing spondylitis blood.

The receptor comes from a male donor with ankylosing spondylitis. This chain joins TRBV3-1 and TRBJ1-2, with D possibly being TRBD1 (5 bases). Sequencing was performed on blood, either unsorted or a sorted T cell fraction (not recorded which). The DNA for the CDR3 is TGTGCCAGCAGCCAAGATCGCGGGGGTGGATATGGCTACACCTTC. Translation: CASSQDRGGGYGYTF.